Presented here are 5 T cell receptor beta chains from one specimen sequenced in a study of beta chain features in type 1 diabetes listed by TCRdb under 2018. Library preparation used the immunoSEQ multiplex PCR assay. The entire isolated RNA was reverse transcribed using the High Capacity cDNA Reverse Transcription Kit, and thus expressed TCRB transcripts were sequenced. Here the immuneACCESS table is served through TCRdb, limited to in-frame sequences with V and J called. Missing clones are a known gap in these copies; in checked studies unresolved V genes cover under half, and the rest lacks a known reason. The sample table shows around 250,000 clones, and roughly an eighth are seen once. More than 0.025% of the sample comes from the top ten. The source material was naive CD4+ T cells from blood. Interpreted using the paper, the cell subset or site label stands for: true naive CD4+ T cells. The origin of the receptors is a middle-aged woman in good health.

This sequence joins TRBV10-3 and TRBJ1-5; no definite D call. The V gene's germline CDR1 is ENHRY and CDR2 SYGVKD. The CDR3 runs 13 residues. Trimming removed 3 bases at V and 5 bases at J, with 8 bases between. The CDR3 region is CAISDLVDQPQHF. The DNA for the CDR3 is TGTGCCATCAGTGATTTGGTAGATCAGCCCCAGCATTTT.

The chain combines TRBV12-5 with TRBJ2-3; 11 bases fit TRBD2. There are 17 residues in the CDR3. V was pared by 2 bases and J by 4 bases, with 8 bases of the junction left unmatched. The V gene's germline CDR1 is LGHNT and CDR2 FRNRAP. Here the CDR3 reads CASGLSTLAGGPDTQYF. CDR3 sequence (DNA): TGTGCTAGTGGTTTGTCTACTTTAGCGGGGGGGCCAGATACGCAGTATTTT.

This clone was seen only a few times. The chain couples TRBV23-1 to TRBJ1-5, with 8 bases lining up with TRBD1. TRBV23-1 is known as an ORF, though its function is uncertain. The junction had 12 bases not matched to a gene; V was cut back by 3 bases and J by 2 bases. This CDR3 contains 18 residues. CDR3 coding DNA: TGCGCCAGCAGTCACCGCAGTATGGACAGGGAGCGCAATCAGCCCCAGCATTTT. Its protein is CASSHRSMDRERNQPQHF.

V gene TRBV7-6 combines with J gene TRBJ1-1, with 10 bases aligning to TRBD1. This CDR3 is 17 amino acids long. After removal of 6 bases from V and 2 bases from J, the junction contained 12 bases not matched to a gene. Germline CDR1 SGHVS, CDR2 FNYEAQ. The CDR3 loop is CASRLSPATGGNTEAFF. The CDR3 DNA is TGTGCCAGCAGACTAAGCCCCGCGACAGGGGGCAACACTGAAGCTTTCTTT.

The chain carries TRBV14 and TRBJ2-7; TRBD1 might be the D (6 bases). The CDR3 contains 14 residues. V was trimmed by 0 bases and J by 2 bases, leaving 8 bases between them. In germline, CDR1 is SGHDN, CDR2 FVKESK. CDR3 sequence reads: CASSQDQGPYEQYF. The DNA of the CDR3 is TGTGCCAGCAGCCAAGACCAGGGGCCCTACGAGCAGTACTTC.